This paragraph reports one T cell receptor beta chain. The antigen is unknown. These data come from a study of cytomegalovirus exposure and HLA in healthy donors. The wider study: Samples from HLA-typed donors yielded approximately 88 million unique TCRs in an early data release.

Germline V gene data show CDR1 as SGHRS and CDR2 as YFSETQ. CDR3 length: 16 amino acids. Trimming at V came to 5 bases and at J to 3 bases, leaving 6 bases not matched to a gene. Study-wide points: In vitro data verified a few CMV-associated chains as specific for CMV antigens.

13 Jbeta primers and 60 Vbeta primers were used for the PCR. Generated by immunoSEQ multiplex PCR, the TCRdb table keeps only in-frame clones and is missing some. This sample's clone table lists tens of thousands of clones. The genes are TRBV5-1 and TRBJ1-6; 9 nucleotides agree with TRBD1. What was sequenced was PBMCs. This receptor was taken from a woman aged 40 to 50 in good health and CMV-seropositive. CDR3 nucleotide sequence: TGCGCCAGCAGGCCAGGACAGGGGAACTATAATTCACCCCTCCACTTT. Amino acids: CASRPGQGNYNSPLHF.